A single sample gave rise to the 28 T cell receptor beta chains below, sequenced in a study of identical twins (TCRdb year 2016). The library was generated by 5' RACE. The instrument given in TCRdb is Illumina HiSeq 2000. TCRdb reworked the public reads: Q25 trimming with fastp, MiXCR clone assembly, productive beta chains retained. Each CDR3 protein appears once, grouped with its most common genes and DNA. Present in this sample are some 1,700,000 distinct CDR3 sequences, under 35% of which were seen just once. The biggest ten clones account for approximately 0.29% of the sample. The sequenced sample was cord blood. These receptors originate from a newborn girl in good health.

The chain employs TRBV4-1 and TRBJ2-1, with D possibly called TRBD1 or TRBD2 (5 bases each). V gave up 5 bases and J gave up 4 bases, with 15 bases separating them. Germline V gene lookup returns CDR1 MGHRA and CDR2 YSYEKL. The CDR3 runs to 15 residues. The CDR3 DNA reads TGCGCCAGCAGCGACATACCGGGACGTTACAATGAGCAGTTCTTC. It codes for CASSDIPGRYNEQFF.

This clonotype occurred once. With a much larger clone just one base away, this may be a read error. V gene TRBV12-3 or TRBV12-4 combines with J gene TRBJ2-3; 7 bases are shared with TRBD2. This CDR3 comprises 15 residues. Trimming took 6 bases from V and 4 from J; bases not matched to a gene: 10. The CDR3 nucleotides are TGTGCCAGCAGAAGAACGGGGGGAAGCGCAGATACGCAGTATTTT. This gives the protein CASRRTGGSADTQYF.

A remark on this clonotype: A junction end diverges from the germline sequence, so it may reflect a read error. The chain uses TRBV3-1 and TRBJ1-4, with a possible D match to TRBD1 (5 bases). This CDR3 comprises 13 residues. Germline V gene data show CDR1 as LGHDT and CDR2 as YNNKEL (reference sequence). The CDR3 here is CASRKGFNEELFF. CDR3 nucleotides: TGTGCCAGCAGGAAGGGGTTCAATGAAGAACTGTTTTTT.

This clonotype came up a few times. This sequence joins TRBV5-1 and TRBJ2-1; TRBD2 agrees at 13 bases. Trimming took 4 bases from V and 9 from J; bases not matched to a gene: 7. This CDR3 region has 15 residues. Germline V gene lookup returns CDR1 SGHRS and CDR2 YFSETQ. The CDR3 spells CASSPGLAGAGEQFF. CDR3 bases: TGCGCCAGCAGCCCTGGACTAGCGGGAGCTGGTGAGCAGTTCTTC.

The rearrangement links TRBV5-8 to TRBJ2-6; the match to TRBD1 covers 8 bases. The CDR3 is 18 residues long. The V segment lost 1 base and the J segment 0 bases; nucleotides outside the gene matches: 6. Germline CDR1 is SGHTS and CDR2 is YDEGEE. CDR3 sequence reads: CASSLKTGVLSGANVLTF. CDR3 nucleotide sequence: TGTGCCAGCAGCTTGAAGACAGGGGTTCTCTCTGGGGCCAACGTCCTGACTTTC.

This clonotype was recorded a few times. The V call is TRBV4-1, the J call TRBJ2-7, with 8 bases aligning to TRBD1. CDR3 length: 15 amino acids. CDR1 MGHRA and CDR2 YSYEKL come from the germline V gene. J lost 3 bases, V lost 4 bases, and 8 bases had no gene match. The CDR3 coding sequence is TGCGCCAGCAGCCCACCGGGACAGGCTATCTACGAGCAGTACTTC. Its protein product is CASSPPGQAIYEQYF.

The CDR3 protein is CASNPFGSDLELFF. DNA for the CDR3: TGTGCCAGCAACCCCTTTGGCTCCGATCTTGAGCTGTTTTTT. This chain uses TRBV7-2 with TRBJ2-2; no definite D call. Looked up from germline, CDR1 is SGHTA and CDR2 is FQGNSA. The germline V and J ends were trimmed by 7 bases and 11 bases, with 20 bases remaining between them. The CDR3 contains 14 residues.

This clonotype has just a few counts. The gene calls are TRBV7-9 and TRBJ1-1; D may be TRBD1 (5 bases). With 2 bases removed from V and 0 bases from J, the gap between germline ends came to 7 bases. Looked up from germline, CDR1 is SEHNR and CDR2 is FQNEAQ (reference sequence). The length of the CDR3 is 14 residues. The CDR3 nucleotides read TGTGCCAGCAGCTTACCCAGGGTGAACACTGAAGCTTTCTTT. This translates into CASSLPRVNTEAFF.

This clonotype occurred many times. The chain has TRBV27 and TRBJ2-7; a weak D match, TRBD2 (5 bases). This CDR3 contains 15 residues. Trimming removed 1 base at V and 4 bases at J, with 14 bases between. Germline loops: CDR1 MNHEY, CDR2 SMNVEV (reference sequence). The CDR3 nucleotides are TGTGCCAGCAGTTTATACGGGGAGTCGAGGTACGAGCAGTACTTC. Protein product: CASSLYGESRYEQYF.

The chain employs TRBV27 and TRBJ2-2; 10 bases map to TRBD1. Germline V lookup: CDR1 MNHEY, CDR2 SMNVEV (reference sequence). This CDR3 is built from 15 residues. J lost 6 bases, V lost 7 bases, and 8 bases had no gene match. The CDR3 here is CASTWDRGFSGELFF. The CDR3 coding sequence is TGTGCCAGCACCTGGGACAGGGGTTTTTCCGGGGAGCTGTTTTTT.

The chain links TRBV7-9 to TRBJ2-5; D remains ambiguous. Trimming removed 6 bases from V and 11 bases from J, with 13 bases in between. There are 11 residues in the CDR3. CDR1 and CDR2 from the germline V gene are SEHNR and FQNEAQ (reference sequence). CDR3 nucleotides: TGTGCCAGCAGGGCATCCGGTGAGCAGTACTTC. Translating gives CASRASGEQYF.

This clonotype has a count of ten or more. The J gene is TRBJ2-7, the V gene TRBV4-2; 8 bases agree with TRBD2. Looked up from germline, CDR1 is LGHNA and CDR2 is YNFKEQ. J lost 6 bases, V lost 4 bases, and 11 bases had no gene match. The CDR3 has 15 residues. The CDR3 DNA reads TGTGCCAGCAGCCGGAGCGGGAGTTTGTTTTCCGAGCAGTACTTC. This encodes CASSRSGSLFSEQYF.

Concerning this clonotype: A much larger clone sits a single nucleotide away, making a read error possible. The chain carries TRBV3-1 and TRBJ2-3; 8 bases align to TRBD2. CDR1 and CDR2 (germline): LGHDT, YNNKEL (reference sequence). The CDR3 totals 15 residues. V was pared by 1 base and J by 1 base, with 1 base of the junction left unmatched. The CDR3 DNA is TGTGCCAGCAGCCAAGTACTAGCGGGCACAGATACGCAGTATTTT. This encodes CASSQVLAGTDTQYF.

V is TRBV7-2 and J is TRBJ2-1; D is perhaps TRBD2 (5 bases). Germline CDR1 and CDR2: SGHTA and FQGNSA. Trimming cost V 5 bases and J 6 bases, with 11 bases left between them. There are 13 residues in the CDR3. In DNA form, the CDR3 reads TGTGCCAGCAGCATCAGGAGGTCCAATGAGCAGTTCTTC. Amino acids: CASSIRRSNEQFF. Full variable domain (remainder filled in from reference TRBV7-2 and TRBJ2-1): GAGVSQSPSNKVTEKGKDVELRCDPISGHTALYWYRQSLGQGLEFLIYFQGNSAPDKSGLPSDRFSAERTGGSVSTLTIQRTQQEDSAVYLCASSIRRSNEQFFGPGTRLTVL.

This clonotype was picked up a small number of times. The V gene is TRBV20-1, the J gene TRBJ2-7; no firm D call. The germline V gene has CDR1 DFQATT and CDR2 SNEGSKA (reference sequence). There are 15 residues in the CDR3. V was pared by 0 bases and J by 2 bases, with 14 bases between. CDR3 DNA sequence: TGCAGTGCTAGAGATAGGAGACGTGTGACCTACGAGCAGTACTTC. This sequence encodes CSARDRRRVTYEQYF.

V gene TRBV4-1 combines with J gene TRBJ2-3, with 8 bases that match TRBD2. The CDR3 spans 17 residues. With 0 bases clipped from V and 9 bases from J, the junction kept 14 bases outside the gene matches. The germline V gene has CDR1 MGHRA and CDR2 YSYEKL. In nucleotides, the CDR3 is TGCGCCAGCAGCCAAGATTATCAGTACGGGGGGGTACGGACGCAGTATTTT. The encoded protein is CASSQDYQYGGVRTQYF.

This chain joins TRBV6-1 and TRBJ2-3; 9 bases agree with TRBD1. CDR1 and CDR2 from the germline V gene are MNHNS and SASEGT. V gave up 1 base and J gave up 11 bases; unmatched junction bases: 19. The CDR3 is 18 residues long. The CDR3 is CASSEGRDRVPPRTGQYF. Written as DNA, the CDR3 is TGTGCCAGCAGTGAAGGAAGGGACAGGGTCCCGCCACGGACGGGGCAGTATTTT.

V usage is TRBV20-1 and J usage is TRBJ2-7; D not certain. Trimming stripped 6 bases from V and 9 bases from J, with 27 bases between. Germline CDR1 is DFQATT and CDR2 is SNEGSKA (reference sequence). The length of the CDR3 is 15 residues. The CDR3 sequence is CSANTRLGLFLAQYF. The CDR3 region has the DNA TGCAGTGCCAACACCCGACTGGGCCTGTTTTTGGCGCAGTACTTC.

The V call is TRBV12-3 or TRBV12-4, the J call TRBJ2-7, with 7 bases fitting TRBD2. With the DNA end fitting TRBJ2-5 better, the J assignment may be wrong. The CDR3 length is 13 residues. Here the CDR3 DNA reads TGTGCCAGCTCCCAGCGGGGCAGTCAGACCCAGTACTTC. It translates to CASSQRGSQTQYF.

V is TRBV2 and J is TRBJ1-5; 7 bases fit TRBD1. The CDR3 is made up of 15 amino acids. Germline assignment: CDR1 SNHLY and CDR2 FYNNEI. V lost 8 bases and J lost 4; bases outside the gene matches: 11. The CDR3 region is CASRDLTGTNQPQHF. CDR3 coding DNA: TGTGCCAGCCGGGACTTGACAGGGACAAATCAGCCCCAGCATTTT.

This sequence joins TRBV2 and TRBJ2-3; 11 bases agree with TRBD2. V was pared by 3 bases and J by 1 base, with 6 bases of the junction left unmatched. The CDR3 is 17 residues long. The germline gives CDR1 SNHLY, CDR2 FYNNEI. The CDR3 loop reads CASSEGLAGGRTDTQYF. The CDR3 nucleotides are TGTGCCAGCAGTGAGGGTCTAGCGGGAGGTCGCACAGATACGCAGTATTTT.

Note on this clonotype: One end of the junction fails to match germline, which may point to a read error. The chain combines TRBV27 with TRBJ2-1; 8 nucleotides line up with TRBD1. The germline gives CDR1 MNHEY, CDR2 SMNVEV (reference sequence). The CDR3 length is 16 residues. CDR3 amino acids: CASRDRTGIYYNKQFF. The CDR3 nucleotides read TGTGCCAGCAGGGACCGGACAGGGATTTACTACAATAAGCAGTTCTTC.

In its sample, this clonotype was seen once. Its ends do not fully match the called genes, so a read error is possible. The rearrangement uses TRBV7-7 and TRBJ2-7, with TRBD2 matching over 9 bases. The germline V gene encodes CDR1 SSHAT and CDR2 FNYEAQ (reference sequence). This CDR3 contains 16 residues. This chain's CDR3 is CASSLNEREAYNEQYF. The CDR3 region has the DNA TGTGCTAGCAGCTTAAATGAGCGGGAGGCCTACAATGAGCAGTACTTC.

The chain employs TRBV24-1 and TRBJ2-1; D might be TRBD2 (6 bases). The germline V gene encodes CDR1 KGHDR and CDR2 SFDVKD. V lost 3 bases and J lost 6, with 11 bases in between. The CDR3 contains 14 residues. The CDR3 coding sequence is TGTGCCACCAGTGATACGGGAGCGGGCAATGAGCAGTTCTTC. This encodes CATSDTGAGNEQFF.

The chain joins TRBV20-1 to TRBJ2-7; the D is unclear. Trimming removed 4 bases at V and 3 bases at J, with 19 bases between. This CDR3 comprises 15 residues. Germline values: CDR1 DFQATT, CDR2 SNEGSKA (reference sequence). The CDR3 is CSANTGPQAIYEQYF. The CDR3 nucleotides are TGCAGTGCTAACACCGGGCCCCAGGCGATCTACGAGCAGTACTTC.

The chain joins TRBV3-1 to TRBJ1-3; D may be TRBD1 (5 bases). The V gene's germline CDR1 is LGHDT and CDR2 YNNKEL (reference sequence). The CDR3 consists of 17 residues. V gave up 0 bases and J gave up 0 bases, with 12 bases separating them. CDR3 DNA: TGTGCCAGCAGCCAAGAAACAGGCCGACCCTCTGGAAACACCATATATTTT. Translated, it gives CASSQETGRPSGNTIYF.

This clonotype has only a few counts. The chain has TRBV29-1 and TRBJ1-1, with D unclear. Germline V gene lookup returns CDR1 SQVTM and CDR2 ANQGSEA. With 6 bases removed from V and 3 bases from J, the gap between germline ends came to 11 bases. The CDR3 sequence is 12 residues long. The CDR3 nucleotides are TGCAGCGTACGGGCCAGCTACACTGAAGCTTTCTTT. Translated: CSVRASYTEAFF.

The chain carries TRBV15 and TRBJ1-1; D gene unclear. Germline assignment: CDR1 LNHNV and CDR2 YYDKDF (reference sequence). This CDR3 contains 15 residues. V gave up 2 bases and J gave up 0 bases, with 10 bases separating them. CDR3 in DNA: TGTGCCACCAGCAGAAGCTTTAGCATGAACACTGAAGCTTTCTTT. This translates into CATSRSFSMNTEAFF.